These T cell receptor beta chains were read from a single sample in a study of T cell changes during pregnancy in multiple sclerosis. Profiling relied on immunoSEQ multiplex PCR, and the TCRdb table lists in-frame clones only, not all of them. Here the sample spans around 15,000 clones, 93% being singletons. Sequenced material: peripheral blood, taken in the second trimester of pregnancy. These receptor sequences come from a female donor in good health, enrolled as a control in a pregnancy study. Both conserved end residues are part of each CDR3. Fields, in order: CDR3 protein, CDR3 DNA, D gene, V gene, clone size, J gene. The D gene is left open where the match is weak. Size is stated for part of the rows, as once, few or many counts, or as a class when the clone is expanded.

cdr3_aa: CASSLLRGYSNQPQHF
cdr3_nt: TGTGCCAGCAGCTTGCTCCGGGGGTATAGCAATCAGCCCCAGCATTTT
d_call: .
v_call: TRBV5-8
clone_size: .
j_call: TRBJ1-5

cdr3_aa: CASSARGGGGAYNEQFF
cdr3_nt: TGTGCCAGCAGCGCCCGAGGGGGCGGGGGGGCCTACAATGAGCAGTTCTTC
d_call: TRBD2
v_call: TRBV11-3
clone_size: .
j_call: TRBJ2-1

cdr3_aa: CASSPLAGGEHEQYF
cdr3_nt: TGTGCCAGCAGTCCGCTGGCGGGAGGAGAACACGAGCAGTACTTC
d_call: TRBD2
v_call: TRBV6-5
clone_size: few
j_call: TRBJ2-7

cdr3_aa: CASSPPGGTYEQYF
cdr3_nt: TGTGCCAGCAGCCCCCCCGGCGGGACCTACGAGCAGTACTTC
d_call: .
v_call: TRBV7-2
clone_size: .
j_call: TRBJ2-7

cdr3_aa: CSVNMPYAGDYGYTF
cdr3_nt: TGCAGCGTTAACATGCCGTACGCGGGGGACTATGGCTACACCTTC
d_call: .
v_call: TRBV29-1
clone_size: .
j_call: TRBJ1-2

cdr3_aa: CASSVESNPHEQYF
cdr3_nt: TGTGCCAGCAGCGTAGAGAGCAATCCCCACGAGCAGTACTTC
d_call: .
v_call: TRBV9
clone_size: .
j_call: TRBJ2-7

cdr3_aa: CASSLGFGGYEQYF
cdr3_nt: TGTGCCAGCAGCTTGGGGTTCGGGGGCTACGAGCAGTACTTC
d_call: .
v_call: TRBV11-2
clone_size: .
j_call: TRBJ2-7

cdr3_aa: CASSSMTGRGQETQYF
cdr3_nt: TGTGCCAGCAGTTCCATGACAGGACGAGGACAAGAGACCCAGTACTTC
d_call: .
v_call: TRBV6-5
clone_size: .
j_call: TRBJ2-5

cdr3_aa: CASGSTTSYEQYF
cdr3_nt: TGTGCCAGCGGATCGACAACCTCCTACGAGCAGTACTTC
d_call: .
v_call: TRBV18
clone_size: .
j_call: TRBJ2-7

cdr3_aa: CAISGGGETQYF
cdr3_nt: TGTGCCATCAGTGGGGGGGGTGAGACCCAGTACTTC
d_call: TRBD2
v_call: TRBV10-3
clone_size: .
j_call: TRBJ2-5

cdr3_aa: CAIKGQGEETQYF
cdr3_nt: TGTGCCATCAAGGGGCAGGGGGAAGAGACCCAGTACTTC
d_call: TRBD1
v_call: TRBV10-3
clone_size: .
j_call: TRBJ2-5

cdr3_aa: CASSVEPGRNVEQYF
cdr3_nt: TGTGCCAGCAGCGTAGAGCCAGGGAGGAACGTCGAGCAGTACTTC
d_call: .
v_call: TRBV9
clone_size: .
j_call: TRBJ2-7

cdr3_aa: CASRSTGGTNEKLFF
cdr3_nt: TGTGCCAGCAGGTCCACAGGGGGAACTAATGAAAAACTGTTTTTT
d_call: TRBD1
v_call: TRBV2
clone_size: .
j_call: TRBJ1-4

cdr3_aa: CASSPGGGDSPLHF
cdr3_nt: TGTGCCAGCAGCCCGGGGGGTGGGGATTCACCCCTCCACTTT
d_call: .
v_call: TRBV6-5
clone_size: .
j_call: TRBJ1-6

cdr3_aa: CAISETATGANVLTF
cdr3_nt: TGTGCCATCAGTGAGACAGCAACTGGGGCCAACGTCCTGACTTTC
d_call: .
v_call: TRBV10-3
clone_size: .
j_call: TRBJ2-6

cdr3_aa: CASSFRGNEQFF
cdr3_nt: TGTGCCAGCAGCTTCCGAGGAAATGAGCAGTTCTTC
d_call: .
v_call: TRBV7-2
clone_size: few
j_call: TRBJ2-1

cdr3_aa: CASSVGSTLVQTQYF
cdr3_nt: TGTGCCAGCAGTGTGGGTAGCACCCTTGTCCAGACCCAGTACTTC
d_call: .
v_call: TRBV6-1
clone_size: .
j_call: TRBJ2-5

cdr3_aa: CASSSGGGWSYYGYTF
cdr3_nt: TGTGCCAGCAGCTCTGGAGGGGGCTGGAGTTATTATGGCTACACCTTC
d_call: TRBD1
v_call: TRBV2
clone_size: .
j_call: TRBJ1-2

cdr3_aa: CASSQPMNTEAFF
cdr3_nt: TGTGCCAGCTCACAGCCTATGAACACTGAAGCTTTCTTT
d_call: .
v_call: TRBV18
clone_size: .
j_call: TRBJ1-1

cdr3_aa: CASSPMGAGHETQYF
cdr3_nt: TGTGCCAGCAGCCCCATGGGGGCAGGGCACGAGACCCAGTACTTC
d_call: .
v_call: TRBV5-4
clone_size: few
j_call: TRBJ2-5

cdr3_aa: CASSLSRDRPMNTEAFF
cdr3_nt: TGTGCCAGCAGTTTGAGTCGGGACAGACCTATGAACACTGAAGCTTTCTTT
d_call: TRBD1
v_call: TRBV27
clone_size: .
j_call: TRBJ1-1

cdr3_aa: CASSQDEGDRGYTF
cdr3_nt: TGCGCCAGCAGCCAAGACGAGGGAGACAGGGGCTACACCTTC
d_call: .
v_call: TRBV4-3
clone_size: .
j_call: TRBJ1-2